What follows are 28 T cell receptor beta chains derived from one specimen sequenced in a study of cytomegalovirus exposure and HLA in healthy donors (dated by TCRdb to 2016 to 2017). The library relied on the immunoSEQ multiplex PCR assay. A mixture of 60 forward primers for TCR Vbeta segments and 13 reverse primers for TCR Jbeta segments was used in the multiplex PCR. The immuneACCESS repertoire file appears here via TCRdb, limited to in-frame rearrangements. These files lack a portion of the clones; in checked studies, under half of the deficit traces to unresolved V genes, and the cause of the others is not known. The sample table holds tens of thousands of clones, of which 65% to 80% were seen once. Less than 20% of the sample belongs to the ten largest clones. Material for sequencing was PBMCs. These receptors all stem from a man aged 40-50 years in good health and CMV-seropositive.

This sequence joins TRBV29-1 and TRBJ2-1; TRBD2 matches 7 bases. CDR3 length: 13 residues. Germline V gene data show CDR1 as SQVTM and CDR2 as ANQGSEA. J lost 7 bases, V lost 7 bases, and 10 bases had no gene match. The CDR3 DNA reads as TGCAGCGGTGGAGCGGGATTGGTTAATGAGCAGTTCTTC. Its protein product is CSGGAGLVNEQFF.

The chain joins TRBV6-5 to TRBJ2-3; D is perhaps TRBD1 (6 bases). In germline, CDR1 is MNHEY, CDR2 SVGAGI. The V and J ends lost 0 bases and 5 bases respectively, with 12 bases between them. The CDR3 sequence is 15 residues long. CDR3 in amino acids: CASSYSSGVGDTQYF. CDR3 sequence (DNA): TGTGCCAGCAGTTACTCGTCAGGGGTGGGAGATACGCAGTATTTT.

This clone has just a few counts. The chain couples TRBV7-6 to TRBJ1-1, with unresolved D. Germline loops: CDR1 SGHVS, CDR2 FNYEAQ. V lost 5 bases to trimming and J lost 0 bases, with 10 bases between them. The CDR3 extends over 14 amino acids. The CDR3 loop is CASSGPPMNTEAFF. The CDR3 region has the DNA TGTGCCAGCAGCGGGCCGCCGATGAACACTGAAGCTTTCTTT.

V usage is TRBV6-4 and J usage is TRBJ1-6; possible D gene TRBD1, 6 bases. The CDR3 consists of 17 residues. The germline CDR1 and CDR2 sequences are MRHNA and SNTAGT. Trimming shortened V by 0 bases and J by 7 bases, and 16 bases separated the two germline ends. The CDR3 reads CASSDSGDGGHNSPLHF. DNA of the CDR3: TGTGCCAGCAGTGACTCCGGAGATGGGGGACACAATTCACCCCTCCACTTT.

This chain connects TRBV7-6 to TRBJ2-3; perhaps TRBD1 as D (5 bases). This CDR3 comprises 15 residues. V was trimmed by 2 bases and J by 3 bases, leaving 12 bases between them. Germline assignment: CDR1 SGHVS and CDR2 FNYEAQ. CDR3 sequence (DNA): TGTGCCAGCAGCTTATGGCAGGGTATAACAGATACGCAGTATTTT. It translates to CASSLWQGITDTQYF.

V is TRBV5-4 and J is TRBJ2-1; 11 bases align to TRBD1. Germline V gives CDR1 SGHNT, CDR2 YYREEE (reference sequence). After removal of 4 bases from V and 6 bases from J, the junction contained 6 bases not matched to a gene. The CDR3 totals 15 residues. The CDR3 sequence is CASSKGQGGSNEQFF. In nucleotides, the CDR3 is TGTGCCAGCAGCAAGGGACAGGGGGGGTCCAATGAGCAGTTCTTC.

The rearrangement uses TRBV7-9 and TRBJ1-2; TRBD1 matches 7 bases. This CDR3 spans 16 amino acids. The germline gives CDR1 SEHNR, CDR2 FQNEAQ (reference sequence). Unmatched junction bases numbered 9, after V lost 5 bases and J lost 0 bases. The CDR3 bases are TGTGCCAGCAGCAGACCGACAGGGACAGCTAACTATGGCTACACCTTC. It encodes CASSRPTGTANYGYTF.

The rearrangement joins TRBV25-1 to TRBJ1-2; 9 bases align to TRBD1. Germline lookup yields CDR1 MGHDK and CDR2 SYGVNS. The CDR3 has 14 residues. With V trimmed by 8 bases and J by 4 bases, 8 bases remained unmatched. CDR3 loop: CASSTGTGFYGYTF. The CDR3 coding sequence is TGTGCCAGCTCGACCGGGACAGGGTTCTATGGCTACACCTTC.

The rearrangement joins TRBV30 to TRBJ2-5; 9 bases map to TRBD1. The J call may not be correct, given that the DNA end is closer to TRBJ2-7. Germline V gene lookup returns CDR1 GTSNPN and CDR2 SVGIG (reference sequence). The CDR3 totals 16 residues. CDR3 nucleotides: TGTGCCTGGAGTGTACGGATGGGACAGGGAGACTACGAGCAGTACTTC. This gives the protein CAWSVRMGQGDYEQYF.

The V call is TRBV9, the J call TRBJ1-2; no definite D call. The V end was cut by 2 bases, the J end by 1 base, with 9 bases between. Germline values: CDR1 SGDLS, CDR2 YYNGEE. The CDR3 is 14 residues long. CDR3: CASSVNNNNYGYTF. CDR3 in DNA: TGTGCCAGCAGCGTGAACAACAATAACTATGGCTACACCTTC. Variable domain in full (rest from reference TRBV9 and TRBJ1-2): DSGVTQTPKHLITATGQRVTLRCSPRSGDLSVYWYQQSLDQGLQFLIQYYNGEERAKGNILERFSAQQFPDLHSELNLSSLELGDSALYFCASSVNNNNYGYTFGSGTRLTVV.

The J gene is TRBJ2-1, the V gene TRBV19; 8 bases align to TRBD2. The CDR3 spans 13 residues. J gave up 15 bases and V 0 bases, and 7 bases lay outside the gene matches. Looked up from germline, CDR1 is LNHDA and CDR2 is SQIVND (reference sequence). The chain's CDR3 is CASSIDRGLDPFF. CDR3 DNA: TGTGCCAGTAGTATAGATCGGGGACTAGACCCGTTCTTC.

V usage is TRBV9 and J usage is TRBJ1-1; perhaps TRBD1 as D (6 bases). CDR3 length: 14 amino acids. The ends were cut back, 4 bases at V and 5 bases at J, with 15 bases in the middle. Germline CDR1 is SGDLS and CDR2 is YYNGEE. Written as DNA, the CDR3 is TGTGCCAGCAGCCCCCGCCAGGGGCAAACTGAAGCTTTCTTT. It specifies CASSPRQGQTEAFF.

The chain couples TRBV7-2 to TRBJ1-2, with 8 bases identical to TRBD1. The CDR3 has 13 amino acids. Losses at the gene ends were 1 base for V and 6 bases for J; bases not matched to a gene: 1. Germline assignment: CDR1 SGHTA and CDR2 FQGNSA. The DNA for the CDR3 is TGTGCCAGCAGCTTAGGGACAGGGAATGGCTACACCTTC. Protein: CASSLGTGNGYTF.

This clone was detected only a few times. The rearrangement joins TRBV2 to TRBJ2-7; the D gene is possibly TRBD2 (6 bases). V was pared by 5 bases and J by 4 bases, with 15 bases between. The germline V gene has CDR1 SNHLY and CDR2 FYNNEI. The CDR3 spans 14 residues. DNA of the CDR3: TGTGCCAGCAGTCGGGCGGGGCAGGGATACGAGCAGTACTTC. It is translated as CASSRAGQGYEQYF.

The gene calls are TRBV11-3 and TRBJ2-1, with 8 bases fitting TRBD2. V lost 8 bases, J lost 0 bases, and 3 bases stayed unmatched. CDR3 size: 14 residues. CDR1 is SGHNT and CDR2 is YENEEA in the germline V gene. The CDR3 loop reads CASVSGSSYNEQFF. The CDR3 DNA sequence: TGTGCCAGCGTCAGCGGGAGCTCCTACAATGAGCAGTTCTTC.

This clone was recorded only once. This chain joins TRBV27 and TRBJ2-7; 10 bases map to TRBD2. The CDR3 runs to 14 residues. The germline gives CDR1 MNHEY, CDR2 SMNVEV (reference sequence). The junction had 9 bases not matched to a gene; V was cut back by 8 bases and J by 5 bases. CDR3 amino acids: CASRSSGSGDEQYF. CDR3 DNA sequence: TGTGCCAGCCGTTCTAGCGGGAGCGGGGACGAGCAGTACTTC.

The chain carries TRBV6-5 and TRBJ2-1; 9 nucleotides match TRBD1. Germline lookup yields CDR1 MNHEY and CDR2 SVGAGI. The V segment lost 6 bases and the J segment 3 bases; nucleotides outside the gene matches: 6. This CDR3 is 15 amino acids long. CDR3 nucleotide sequence: TGTGCCAGCAGGGCCGGGACAGGGCACTACAATGAGCAGTTCTTC. Translated: CASRAGTGHYNEQFF.

This rearrangement joins TRBV5-6 to TRBJ1-2; 9 nucleotides agree with TRBD1. CDR1 SGHDT and CDR2 YYEEEE come from the germline V gene. The V and J ends lost 4 bases and 4 bases, in that order; junction bases with no gene match: 11. This CDR3 contains 16 residues. CDR3 nucleotides: TGTGCCAGCAGCATGGGGTCGGGACAGGGTGTCTATGGCTACACCTTC. Its translation: CASSMGSGQGVYGYTF.

In this sample, this clone is medium-sized. V gene TRBV7-6 combines with J gene TRBJ2-7; D possibly corresponds to TRBD2 (6 bases). The CDR3 contains 15 residues. Germline V gives CDR1 SGHVS, CDR2 FNYEAQ. Trimming cost V 4 bases and J 3 bases, with 16 bases left between them. This CDR3 is CASSSAHGGGYEQYF. CDR3 nucleotide sequence: TGTGCCAGCAGCTCAGCACACGGGGGAGGCTACGAGCAGTACTTC. Full variable domain (outside the CDR3, taken from reference TRBV7-6 and TRBJ2-7): GAGVSQSPRYKVTKRGQDVALRCDPISGHVSLYWYRQALGQGPEFLTYFNYEAQQDKSGLPNDRFSAERPEGSISTLTIQRTEQRDSAMYRCASSSAHGGGYEQYFGPGTRLTVT.

In DNA form, the CDR3 reads TGCGCCAGCAGCCAAGACTGGGGCAGGGTGAACACCGGGGAGCTGTTTTTT. Its translation: CASSQDWGRVNTGELFF. The chain uses TRBV4-1 and TRBJ2-2, with D tentatively TRBD1 (5 bases). The germline V gene has CDR1 MGHRA and CDR2 YSYEKL. CDR3 size: 17 residues. The ends were cut back, 0 bases at V and 1 base at J, with 12 bases in the middle.

V gene TRBV27 combines with J gene TRBJ2-5; the D is unclear. The CDR3 extends over 13 amino acids. Germline V gene lookup returns CDR1 MNHEY and CDR2 SMNVEV (reference sequence). The V gene lost 3 bases and the J gene lost 5 bases, with 10 bases spanning the gap. CDR3 in amino acids: CASSFSGVETQYF. CDR3 in DNA: TGTGCCAGCAGTTTTTCAGGCGTCGAGACCCAGTACTTC.

V and J are TRBV29-1 and TRBJ2-3; no reliable D call. Trimming cost V 6 bases and J 1 base, with 11 bases left between them. The CDR3 runs 13 residues. Germline V gene lookup returns CDR1 SQVTM and CDR2 ANQGSEA. In nucleotides, the CDR3 is TGCAGCGTAGTACTGATAGGCACAGATACGCAGTATTTT. Residues: CSVVLIGTDTQYF.

In its sample, this clone was seen a few times. The chain couples TRBV4-3 to TRBJ2-7, with a possible D match to TRBD1 (5 bases). This CDR3 contains 13 residues. Germline CDR1 and CDR2: LGHNA and YSLEER. Trimming left V 5 bases short and J 7 bases short, with 15 bases between. CDR3 in DNA: TGCGCCAGCAGCAAAAACTTGGGGCGGGAGCAGTACTTC. Translation: CASSKNLGREQYF.

V and J are TRBV6-5 and TRBJ1-6, with D perhaps TRBD1 (6 bases). V was shortened by 5 bases and J by 5 bases, with 13 bases between the two germline ends. Germline CDR1 MNHEY, CDR2 SVGAGI. This CDR3 region has 15 residues. The CDR3 sequence is CASSKGQLNNSPLHF. The CDR3 nucleotides read TGTGCCAGCAGTAAAGGACAGTTGAATAATTCACCCCTCCACTTT.

The J gene is TRBJ1-4, the V gene TRBV19; 9 nucleotides match TRBD1. The J segment lost 10 bases and the V segment lost 3 bases, leaving 6 bases of the junction unmatched. The CDR3 runs to 14 residues. CDR1 is LNHDA, CDR2 SQIVND, per germline (reference sequence). The CDR3 coding sequence is TGTGCCAGTAGTATCCGGGACAGGGAGAGAAAACTGTTTTTT. The encoded protein is CASSIRDRERKLFF.

This chain uses TRBV6-6 with TRBJ2-7; 8 positions match TRBD1. J lost 6 bases, V lost 0 bases, and 7 bases had no gene match. The CDR3 runs 15 residues. Looked up from germline, CDR1 is MNHNY and CDR2 is SVGAGI (reference sequence). CDR3 nucleotide sequence: TGTGCCAGCAGTTACTCGAGGGACAGGAGTTCCGAGCAGTACTTC. Translated: CASSYSRDRSSEQYF.

The chain employs TRBV29-1 and TRBJ2-5; 12 bases match TRBD2. V was clipped by 5 bases and J by 4 bases; unmatched bases: 8. The CDR3 covers 15 residues. The germline V gene encodes CDR1 SQVTM and CDR2 ANQGSEA. CDR3 region: CSVSRLAGEGETQYF. CDR3 coding DNA: TGCAGCGTTTCTAGACTAGCGGGAGAGGGAGAGACCCAGTACTTC.

The chain couples TRBV7-9 to TRBJ1-1; D may be TRBD1 (5 bases). Trimming took off 4 bases at V and 6 bases at J, with 21 bases between the two ends. The CDR3 has 16 residues. The V gene's germline CDR1 is SEHNR and CDR2 FQNEAQ (reference sequence). The CDR3, as DNA: TGTGCCAGCAGCTCTTCCGGGACTCCGACTCACGCTGAAGCTTTCTTT. This translates into CASSSSGTPTHAEAFF.